The source of this T cell receptor (beta chain) is a study of T cells after yellow fever vaccination. By 5'RACE template switching, TCR cDNA was produced, with a universal primer site and UMIs added in the process. TCRdb re-derived calls from the 5' RACE reads in MiXCR, one entry per CDR3 protein. Of about 160,000 distinct CDR3 sequences in the sample, less than 9% were seen once. Trimming shortened V by 6 bases and J by 5 bases, and 16 bases separated the two germline ends. This CDR3 has 15 amino acids. Germline lookup yields CDR1 SEHNR and CDR2 FQNEAQ (reference sequence). The sequence was collected from a man aged 18 to 35 who received the YFV17D yellow fever vaccine. The rearrangement links TRBV7-9 to TRBJ2-2, with a possible D match to TRBD2 (6 bases). The sample consisted of CD4+ T cells sorted from PBMCs, taken 5 to 6 days after the first yellow fever vaccination. The CDR3 DNA follows: TGTGCCAGCAGGCGTGACGGGGGTGAGACCGGGGAGCTGTTTTTT. It specifies CASRRDGGETGELFF.